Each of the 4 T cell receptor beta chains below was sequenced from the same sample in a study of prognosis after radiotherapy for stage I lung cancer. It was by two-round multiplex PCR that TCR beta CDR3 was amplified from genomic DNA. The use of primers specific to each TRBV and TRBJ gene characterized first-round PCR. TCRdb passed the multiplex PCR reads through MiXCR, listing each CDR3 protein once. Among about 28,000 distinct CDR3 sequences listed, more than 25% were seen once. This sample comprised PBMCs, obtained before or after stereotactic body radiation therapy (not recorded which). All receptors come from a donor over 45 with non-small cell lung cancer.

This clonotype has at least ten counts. DNA of the CDR3: TGCAGTGCTAGAGTAATAGCGGGACGGGCGAACATTCAGTACTTC. Protein: CSARVIAGRANIQYF. The chain has TRBV20-1 and TRBJ2-4, with 8 bases matching TRBD2. Germline loops: CDR1 DFQATT, CDR2 SNEGSKA (reference sequence). The junction had 9 bases not matched to a gene; V was cut back by 1 base and J by 7 bases. The CDR3 totals 15 residues.

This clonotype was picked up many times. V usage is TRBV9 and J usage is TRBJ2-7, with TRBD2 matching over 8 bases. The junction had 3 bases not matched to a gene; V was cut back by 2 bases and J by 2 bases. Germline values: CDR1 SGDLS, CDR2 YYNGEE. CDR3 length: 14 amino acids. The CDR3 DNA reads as TGTGCCAGCAGCGTTACTAGCGGCACCTACGAGCAGTACTTC. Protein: CASSVTSGTYEQYF.

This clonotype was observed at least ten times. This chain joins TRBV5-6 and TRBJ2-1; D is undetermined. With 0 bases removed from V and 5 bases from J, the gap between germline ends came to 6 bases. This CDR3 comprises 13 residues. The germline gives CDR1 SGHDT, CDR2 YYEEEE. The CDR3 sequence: CASSLVSNNEQFF. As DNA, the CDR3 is TGTGCCAGCAGCTTGGTTAGCAACAATGAGCAGTTCTTC.

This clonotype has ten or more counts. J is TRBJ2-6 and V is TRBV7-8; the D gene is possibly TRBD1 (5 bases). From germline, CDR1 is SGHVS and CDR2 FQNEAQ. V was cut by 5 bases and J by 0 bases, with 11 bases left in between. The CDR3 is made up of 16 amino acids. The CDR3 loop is CASSIRTFSGANVLTF. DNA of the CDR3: TGTGCCAGCAGCATACGGACATTCTCTGGGGCCAACGTCCTGACTTTC.